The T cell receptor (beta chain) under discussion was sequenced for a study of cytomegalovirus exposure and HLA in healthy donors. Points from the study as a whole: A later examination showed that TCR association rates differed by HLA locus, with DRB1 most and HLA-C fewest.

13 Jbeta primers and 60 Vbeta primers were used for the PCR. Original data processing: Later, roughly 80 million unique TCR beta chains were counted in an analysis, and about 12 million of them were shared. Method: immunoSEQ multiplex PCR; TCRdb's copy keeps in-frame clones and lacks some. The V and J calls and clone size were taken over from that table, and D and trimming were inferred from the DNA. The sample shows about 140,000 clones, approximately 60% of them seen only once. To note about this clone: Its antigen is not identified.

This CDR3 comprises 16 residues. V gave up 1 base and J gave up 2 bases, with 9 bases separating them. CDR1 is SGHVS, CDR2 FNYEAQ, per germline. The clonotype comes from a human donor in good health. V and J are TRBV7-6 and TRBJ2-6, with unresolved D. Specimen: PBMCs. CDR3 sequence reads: CASSLGLAPGANVLTF. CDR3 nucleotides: TGTGCCAGCAGCTTAGGATTGGCCCCTGGGGCCAACGTCCTGACTTTC.